This T cell receptor beta chain was captured in a study of blood T cell repertoires in COVID-19. Overall study: COVID-19 samples from acute and convalescent phases originated in the United States, Italy and Spain.

Clones were read by immunoSEQ multiplex PCR, and TCRdb kept only the in-frame ones, dropping some. The repertoire holds approximately 160,000 clones, with 87% as singletons. Each participant's cohort was designated according to participant-reported clinical history. Cohort 3 recovered donors had two negative PCRs, clearance, or symptom resolution. A few counts support this clone. The germline V gene has CDR1 SGHNT and CDR2 YENEEA. The CDR3 is 15 residues long. Trimming cost V 6 bases and J 4 bases; bases outside gene matches: 7. Sequencing was done on a sample of PBMCs or T cells enriched from blood (not recorded which). V and J are TRBV11-3 and TRBJ2-2; 8 nucleotides match TRBD1. This clonotype originated in a woman aged 45-59 years who had recovered from COVID-19. As DNA, the CDR3 is TGTGCCAGCAGTCCCCAGGGGGCGGTCACCGGGGAGCTGTTTTTT. Its protein is CASSPQGAVTGELFF.